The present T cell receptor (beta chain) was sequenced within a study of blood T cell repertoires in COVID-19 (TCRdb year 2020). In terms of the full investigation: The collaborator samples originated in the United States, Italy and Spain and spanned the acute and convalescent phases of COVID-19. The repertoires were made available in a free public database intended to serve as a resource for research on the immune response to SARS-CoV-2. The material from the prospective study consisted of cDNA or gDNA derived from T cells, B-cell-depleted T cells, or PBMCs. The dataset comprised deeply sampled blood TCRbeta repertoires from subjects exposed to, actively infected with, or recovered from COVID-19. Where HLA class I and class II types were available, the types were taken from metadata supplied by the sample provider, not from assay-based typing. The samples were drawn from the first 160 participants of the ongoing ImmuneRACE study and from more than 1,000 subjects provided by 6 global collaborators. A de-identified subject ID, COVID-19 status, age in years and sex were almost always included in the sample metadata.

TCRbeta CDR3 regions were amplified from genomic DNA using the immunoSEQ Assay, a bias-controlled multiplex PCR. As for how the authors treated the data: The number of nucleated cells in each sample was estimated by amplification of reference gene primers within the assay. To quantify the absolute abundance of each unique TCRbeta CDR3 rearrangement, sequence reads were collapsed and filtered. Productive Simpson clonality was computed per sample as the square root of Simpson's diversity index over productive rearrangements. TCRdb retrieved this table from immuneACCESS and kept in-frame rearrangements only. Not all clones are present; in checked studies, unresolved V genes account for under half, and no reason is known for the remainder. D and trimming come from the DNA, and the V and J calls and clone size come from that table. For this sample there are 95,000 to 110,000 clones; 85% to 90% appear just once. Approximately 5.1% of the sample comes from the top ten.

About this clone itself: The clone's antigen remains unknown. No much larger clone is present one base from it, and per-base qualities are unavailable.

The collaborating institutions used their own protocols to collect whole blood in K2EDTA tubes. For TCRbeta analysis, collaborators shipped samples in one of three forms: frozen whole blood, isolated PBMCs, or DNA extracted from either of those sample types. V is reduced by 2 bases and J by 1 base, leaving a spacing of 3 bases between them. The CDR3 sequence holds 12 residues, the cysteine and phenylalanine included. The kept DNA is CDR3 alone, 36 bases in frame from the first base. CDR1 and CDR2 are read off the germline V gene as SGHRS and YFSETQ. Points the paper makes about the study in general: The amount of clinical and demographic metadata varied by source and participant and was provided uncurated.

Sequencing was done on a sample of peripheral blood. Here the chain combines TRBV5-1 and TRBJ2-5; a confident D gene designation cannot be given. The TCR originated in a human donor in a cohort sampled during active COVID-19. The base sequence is TGCGCCAGCAGCTTCTCCCAAGAGACCCAGTACTTC. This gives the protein CASSFSQETQYF.